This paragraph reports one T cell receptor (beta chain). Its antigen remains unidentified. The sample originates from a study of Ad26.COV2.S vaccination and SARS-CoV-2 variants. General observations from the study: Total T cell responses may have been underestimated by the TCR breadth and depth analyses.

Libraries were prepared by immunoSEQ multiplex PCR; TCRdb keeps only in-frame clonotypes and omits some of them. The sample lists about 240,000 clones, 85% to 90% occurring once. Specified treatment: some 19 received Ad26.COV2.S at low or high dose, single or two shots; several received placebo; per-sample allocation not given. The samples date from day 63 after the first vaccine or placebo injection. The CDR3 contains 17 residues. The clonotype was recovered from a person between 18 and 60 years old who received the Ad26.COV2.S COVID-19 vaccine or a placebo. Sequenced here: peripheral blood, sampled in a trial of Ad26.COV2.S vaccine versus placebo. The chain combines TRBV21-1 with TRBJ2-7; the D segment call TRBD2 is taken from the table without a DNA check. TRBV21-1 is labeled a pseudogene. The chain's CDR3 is CASSKGARGDHSYEQYF. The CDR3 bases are TGTGCCAGCAGCAAAGGGGCTCGCGGGGATCACTCCTACGAGCAGTACTTC.